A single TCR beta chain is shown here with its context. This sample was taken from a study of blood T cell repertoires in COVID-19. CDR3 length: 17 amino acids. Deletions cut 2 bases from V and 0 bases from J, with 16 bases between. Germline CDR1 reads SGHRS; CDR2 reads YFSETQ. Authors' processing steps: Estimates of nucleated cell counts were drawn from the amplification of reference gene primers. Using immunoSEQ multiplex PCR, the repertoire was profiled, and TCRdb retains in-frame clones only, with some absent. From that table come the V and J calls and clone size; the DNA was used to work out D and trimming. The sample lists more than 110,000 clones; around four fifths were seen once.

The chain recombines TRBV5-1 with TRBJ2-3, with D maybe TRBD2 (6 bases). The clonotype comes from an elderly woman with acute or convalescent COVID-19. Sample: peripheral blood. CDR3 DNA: TGCGCCAGCAGCTTTGACCATAGCGGACTTAGCACAGATACGCAGTATTTT. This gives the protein CASSFDHSGLSTDTQYF.